The sequence of this TCR beta chain was determined in a study of blood T cell repertoires in COVID-19. Study-level information: COVID-19 samples from acute and convalescent phases originated in the United States, Italy and Spain.

Original methodology: Scientists estimated how many nucleated cells there were by amplifying reference gene primers. Repertoires were generated with immunoSEQ multiplex PCR, while TCRdb's copy carries only in-frame clones and drops some. For V, J and clone size, that table is used; D and trimming come from the DNA. Of about 67,000 clones in the sample, roughly three quarters were seen once. Trimming removed 2 bases from V and 5 bases from J, with 9 bases in between. CDR3 length: 13 residues. The origin of this receptor is a woman in her sixties or seventies with acute or convalescent COVID-19. Sequenced material: peripheral blood. V gene TRBV12-3 or TRBV12-4 combines with J gene TRBJ2-5; D possibly corresponds to TRBD1 (6 bases). The CDR3, as DNA: TGTGCCAGCAGTTTACGCCAGGGGGAGACCCAGTACTTC. Protein: CASSLRQGETQYF.